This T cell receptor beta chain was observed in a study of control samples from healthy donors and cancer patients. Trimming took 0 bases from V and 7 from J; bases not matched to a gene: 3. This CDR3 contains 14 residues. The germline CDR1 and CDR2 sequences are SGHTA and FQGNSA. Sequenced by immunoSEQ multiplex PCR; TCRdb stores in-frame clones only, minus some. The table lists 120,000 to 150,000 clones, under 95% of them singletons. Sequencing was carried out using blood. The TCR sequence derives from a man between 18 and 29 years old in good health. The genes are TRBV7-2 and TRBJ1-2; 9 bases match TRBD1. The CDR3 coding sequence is TGTGCCAGCAGCTTAGCTACAGGGGGCAGTGGCTACACCTTC. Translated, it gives CASSLATGGSGYTF.